This TCR beta chain was recorded in a study of CD8 T cells in ankylosing spondylitis listed by TCRdb under 2017. For the wider study: The study set out to find disease-linked TCR variants by profiling T cell receptor beta repertoires in ankylosing spondylitis patients and healthy donors. Samples of peripheral blood were taken, and for ankylosing spondylitis patients, synovial fluid was collected as well. The full study cohort was made up of about 24 ankylosing spondylitis patients and 95 to 130 healthy donors. On the study overall, not on this receptor specifically: A TCR beta motif made up of several highly homologous amino acid variants appeared to be characteristic of blood from ankylosing spondylitis patients. Some TCR beta motif variants had previously been reported in synovial fluid and blood of reactive arthritis patients, which suggested common disease-initiation mechanisms. Significant enrichment of the disease-linked clones was reported in matched synovial fluid samples from ankylosing spondylitis patients. In peripheral blood, the disease-linked clones were found at relatively low frequencies and had a CD8+ phenotype.

Details on this clonotype: Its binding antigen is unknown. It has no much larger one-base neighbor in the sample; base qualities were not kept.

Data came from an Illumina HiSeq 2500. Quantitative 5'-RACE with molecular barcodes was used to prepare TCR beta libraries. From the authors' description of their analysis: A new computational method, built on a probabilistic model of VDJ rearrangement, was used to identify disease-linked TCR variants. TCRdb passed the public sequencing reads through fastp at Q25 and MiXCR, retaining productive beta sequences. Each CDR3 protein gets just one entry, which takes the most common genes and DNA from the rows behind it. The V and J calls and clone size come from TCRdb's table, not from the authors' own analysis. The table for this sample lists fewer than 450,000 distinct CDR3 sequences; roughly 15% of them were counted only once. Together, the top ten hold 0.85% to 1.3% of the sample. The source material was blood, either unsorted or a sorted T cell fraction (not recorded which). The clonotype was recovered from a male donor with ankylosing spondylitis.

Here the CDR3 is given as CASSQGRDYEQYF. The nucleotide sequence reads as follows: TGTGCCAGCTCACAGGGAAGGGACTACGAGCAGTACTTC. The chain is assembled from TRBV18 and TRBJ2-7, with the D gene uncertain. Reading the germline V gene gives CDR1 KGHSH and CDR2 LQKENI. The CDR3 measures 13 amino acids from cysteine to phenylalanine. The kept DNA is CDR3 alone, 39 bases in frame from the first base. Deletion took 4 bases off V and 3 bases off J, with a span of 10 bases between the germline ends.